The rows below give T cell receptor beta chains drawn from one sample of a study of T cells after yellow fever vaccination. Via MiXCR, TCRdb re-called the 5' RACE reads, giving one row per CDR3 protein. Of around 300,000 distinct CDR3 sequences in the sample, 4.1% were seen once. Sequencing was performed on PBMCs, taken 5 days after the yellow fever booster vaccination. These receptors all come from a young man who received the YFV17D yellow fever vaccine. The CDR3 runs from the conserved cysteine through the conserved F or W. Each record gives: D gene, clone size, J gene, V gene, CDR3 protein, CDR3 DNA. A D gene is named only where the DNA matches it firmly. Clone size appears in some rows only: once, few, many, or a class for an expanded clone.

D gene: TRBD1
clone size: few
J gene: TRBJ2-7
V gene: TRBV9
CDR3 protein: CASSARQGSDFGEQYF
CDR3 DNA: TGTGCCAGCAGCGCCAGACAGGGGTCAGATTTTGGCGAGCAGTACTTC

D gene: NA
clone size: many
J gene: TRBJ2-3
V gene: TRBV5-1
CDR3 protein: CASSLGEATDTQYF
CDR3 DNA: TGCGCCAGCAGCTTGGGGGAAGCGACAGATACGCAGTATTTT

D gene: TRBD1
clone size: NA
J gene: TRBJ2-1
V gene: TRBV7-9
CDR3 protein: CASSPPGQGYNEQFF
CDR3 DNA: TGTGCCAGCAGCCCCCCGGGACAGGGTTACAATGAGCAGTTCTTC

D gene: NA
clone size: NA
J gene: TRBJ2-3
V gene: TRBV9
CDR3 protein: CASSLYWDTQYF
CDR3 DNA: TGTGCCAGCAGTCTTTACTGGGATACGCAGTATTTT

D gene: TRBD2
clone size: NA
J gene: TRBJ2-3
V gene: TRBV20-1
CDR3 protein: CSASRGGGTDTQYF
CDR3 DNA: TGCAGTGCTTCCCGCGGGGGGGGCACAGATACGCAGTATTTT

D gene: NA
clone size: few
J gene: TRBJ2-2
V gene: TRBV12-3/TRBV12-4
CDR3 protein: CASSLPPGLTGELFF
CDR3 DNA: TGTGCCAGCAGTTTACCCCCAGGTCTTACCGGGGAGCTGTTTTTT

D gene: NA
clone size: many
J gene: TRBJ2-7
V gene: TRBV5-1
CDR3 protein: CASSPQTGPQEKYF
CDR3 DNA: TGCGCCAGCAGCCCTCAGACCGGGCCCCAGGAGAAGTACTTC

D gene: NA
clone size: NA
J gene: TRBJ2-4
V gene: TRBV4-3
CDR3 protein: CASSQGGAWGAKNIQYF
CDR3 DNA: TGCGCCAGCAGCCAAGGGGGTGCCTGGGGGGCCAAAAACATTCAGTACTTC

D gene: TRBD1
clone size: few
J gene: TRBJ1-1
V gene: TRBV5-1
CDR3 protein: CASRDFNRGTEAFF
CDR3 DNA: TGCGCCAGCAGGGATTTCAACAGGGGCACTGAAGCTTTCTTT

D gene: TRBD1
clone size: NA
J gene: TRBJ2-3
V gene: TRBV4-3
CDR3 protein: CASSHGDRGTDTQYF
CDR3 DNA: TGCGCCAGCAGCCACGGGGACAGGGGCACAGATACGCAGTATTTT

D gene: NA
clone size: NA
J gene: TRBJ2-1
V gene: TRBV5-1
CDR3 protein: CASSSWTASSYNEQFF
CDR3 DNA: TGCGCCAGCAGCTCGTGGACCGCCAGCTCCTACAATGAGCAGTTCTTC

D gene: TRBD1
clone size: few
J gene: TRBJ1-1
V gene: TRBV7-2
CDR3 protein: CASSFGDRGLNTEAFF
CDR3 DNA: TGTGCCAGCAGCTTTGGGGACAGGGGGTTGAACACTGAAGCTTTCTTT

D gene: TRBD1
clone size: NA
J gene: TRBJ1-1
V gene: TRBV19
CDR3 protein: CASSIARQGAVILNTEAFF
CDR3 DNA: TGTGCCAGTAGTATAGCTAGACAGGGAGCAGTTATCTTGAACACTGAAGCTTTCTTT

D gene: TRBD1
clone size: many
J gene: TRBJ2-2
V gene: TRBV7-2
CDR3 protein: CASSVTGGSPPGELFF
CDR3 DNA: TGTGCCAGCAGCGTCACAGGGGGCTCCCCCCCCGGGGAGCTGTTTTTT

D gene: NA
clone size: NA
J gene: TRBJ1-2
V gene: TRBV19
CDR3 protein: CASSAGRLGYTF
CDR3 DNA: TGTGCCAGTAGTGCCGGGAGGCTCGGCTACACCTTC

D gene: NA
clone size: few
J gene: TRBJ2-5
V gene: TRBV7-2
CDR3 protein: CASSFQNAETQYF
CDR3 DNA: TGTGCCAGCAGCTTTCAAAATGCGGAGACCCAGTACTTC

D gene: TRBD1
clone size: few
J gene: TRBJ2-7
V gene: TRBV27
CDR3 protein: CASRTGINEQYF
CDR3 DNA: TGTGCCAGTCGGACAGGGATAAACGAGCAGTACTTC

D gene: TRBD1
clone size: NA
J gene: TRBJ1-1
V gene: TRBV24-1
CDR3 protein: CATRETGGTEAFF
CDR3 DNA: TGTGCCACCAGAGAGACAGGGGGCACTGAAGCTTTCTTT

D gene: TRBD1
clone size: NA
J gene: TRBJ1-1
V gene: TRBV7-9
CDR3 protein: CASSLREGALTEAFF
CDR3 DNA: TGTGCCAGCAGCTTACGGGAGGGGGCCCTCACTGAAGCTTTCTTT

D gene: NA
clone size: few
J gene: TRBJ2-5
V gene: TRBV5-1
CDR3 protein: CASSLSRDQETQYF
CDR3 DNA: TGCGCCAGCAGCTTGTCCCGGGATCAAGAGACCCAGTACTTC

D gene: NA
clone size: few
J gene: TRBJ2-7
V gene: TRBV12-3/TRBV12-4
CDR3 protein: CASSLWVSHEQYF
CDR3 DNA: TGTGCCAGCAGTTTATGGGTCTCCCACGAGCAGTACTTC

D gene: TRBD1
clone size: many
J gene: TRBJ2-6
V gene: TRBV10-3
CDR3 protein: CANSGTGVSGANVLTF
CDR3 DNA: TGTGCCAATTCCGGGACAGGGGTCTCTGGGGCCAACGTCCTGACTTTC

D gene: NA
clone size: NA
J gene: TRBJ1-5
V gene: TRBV7-2
CDR3 protein: CASSLTGGWVSPQHF
CDR3 DNA: TGTGCCAGCAGCCTTACCGGGGGGTGGGTATCTCCCCAGCATTTT

D gene: NA
clone size: few
J gene: TRBJ1-1
V gene: TRBV5-6
CDR3 protein: CASSLGAGIEAFF
CDR3 DNA: TGTGCCAGCAGCTTGGGTGCAGGAATTGAAGCTTTCTTT

D gene: NA
clone size: many
J gene: TRBJ1-2
V gene: TRBV4-2
CDR3 protein: CASSQVLTDSYGYTF
CDR3 DNA: TGTGCCAGCAGCCAAGTCTTGACCGACAGTTATGGCTACACCTTC

D gene: TRBD1
clone size: NA
J gene: TRBJ1-1
V gene: TRBV25-1
CDR3 protein: CASSEWGQMNTEAFF
CDR3 DNA: TGTGCCAGCAGTGAATGGGGACAGATGAACACTGAAGCTTTCTTT

D gene: NA
clone size: few
J gene: TRBJ1-3
V gene: TRBV5-1
CDR3 protein: CASSNPSGAGNTIYF
CDR3 DNA: TGCGCCAGCAGCAATCCTTCAGGGGCTGGAAACACCATATATTTT

D gene: TRBD2
clone size: NA
J gene: TRBJ2-1
V gene: TRBV18
CDR3 protein: CASSPALAGNYNEQFF
CDR3 DNA: TGTGCCAGCTCACCGGCTCTAGCGGGGAATTACAATGAGCAGTTCTTC

D gene: NA
clone size: few
J gene: TRBJ1-2
V gene: TRBV6-5
CDR3 protein: CASSPGPGYGYTF
CDR3 DNA: TGTGCCAGCAGTCCAGGACCCGGCTATGGCTACACCTTC

D gene: TRBD2
clone size: NA
J gene: TRBJ2-7
V gene: TRBV20-1
CDR3 protein: CSAPPGGSSYEQYF
CDR3 DNA: TGCAGTGCTCCCCCCGGGGGGTCGTCCTACGAGCAGTACTTC

D gene: TRBD2
clone size: many
J gene: TRBJ2-5
V gene: TRBV29-1
CDR3 protein: CSVRGLGETQYF
CDR3 DNA: TGCAGCGTGAGAGGACTAGGGGAGACCCAGTACTTC

D gene: NA
clone size: many
J gene: TRBJ1-2
V gene: TRBV6-5
CDR3 protein: CASSSTRRGRYGYTF
CDR3 DNA: TGTGCCAGCAGTTCCACCAGAAGGGGCCGCTATGGCTACACCTTC